Below are 15 T cell receptor beta chains sequenced from a single sample in a study of cytomegalovirus exposure and HLA in healthy donors. Researchers ran the PCR with 60 Vbeta and 13 Jbeta primers. The method was immunoSEQ multiplex PCR; TCRdb's version includes in-frame clones alone and lacks a portion of them. The clone table shows around 140,000 clones, with the ten largest holding 0.8% to 1%. Material: PBMCs. The receptors shown here come from a male donor in good health and CMV-seronegative.

J is TRBJ2-7 and V is TRBV5-6, with TRBD1 matching over 9 bases. The CDR3 extends over 16 amino acids. With 0 bases clipped from V and 6 bases from J, the junction kept 10 bases outside the gene matches. CDR1 and CDR2 from the germline V gene are SGHDT and YYEEEE. The CDR3 sequence: CASSLAGTGTAIEQYF. The CDR3 region has the DNA TGTGCCAGCAGCTTGGCCGGGACAGGGACGGCAATCGAGCAGTACTTC.

The chain is built from TRBV29-1 and TRBJ2-3; 10 bases align to TRBD1. V lost 8 bases, J lost 8 bases, and 7 bases stayed unmatched. The CDR3 covers 12 residues. Looked up from germline, CDR1 is SQVTM and CDR2 is ANQGSEA. In nucleotides, the CDR3 is TGCAGCTTGGGACAGGGGCTCGGTACGCAGTATTTT. This sequence encodes CSLGQGLGTQYF.

The chain is built from TRBV4-3 and TRBJ2-3; 9 nucleotides match TRBD1. Trimming cost V 0 bases and J 4 bases; bases outside gene matches: 5. The CDR3 covers 16 residues. The germline V gene encodes CDR1 LGHNA and CDR2 YSLEER. In nucleotides, the CDR3 is TGCGCCAGCAGCCAAGATTTTAGGACAGGGGCAGATACGCAGTATTTT. Translated, it gives CASSQDFRTGADTQYF.

The chain couples TRBV18 to TRBJ2-7, with 8 bases lining up with TRBD2. After removal of 4 bases from V and 1 base from J, the junction contained 9 bases not matched to a gene. Germline V lookup: CDR1 KGHSH, CDR2 LQKENI. The CDR3 has 16 amino acids. The CDR3 bases are TGTGCCAGCTCACAGGAAGCGGGAGTACGGTCCTACGAGCAGTACTTC. Protein: CASSQEAGVRSYEQYF.

The chain links TRBV14 to TRBJ2-3; 7 nucleotides line up with TRBD1. The trim removed 8 bases at V and 2 bases at J, leaving 10 bases unmatched. Germline V gene sequence: CDR1 SGHDN, CDR2 FVKESK. The CDR3 covers 15 residues. The CDR3 is CASRRTQGDTDTQYF. The CDR3, as DNA: TGTGCCAGCCGCAGAACCCAGGGGGACACAGATACGCAGTATTTT.

A remark on this clone: Other DNA sequences in the sample encode the same CDR3. This sequence joins TRBV5-1 and TRBJ2-3, with 13 bases identical to TRBD2. The germline V gene encodes CDR1 SGHRS and CDR2 YFSETQ. The CDR3 consists of 16 residues. The V and J ends lost 2 bases and 3 bases, in that order; junction bases with no gene match: 3. CDR3 nucleotides: TGCGCCAGCAGCTTACTAGCGGGAGGGCTGACAGATACGCAGTATTTT. Translating it yields CASSLLAGGLTDTQYF.

The gene calls are TRBV29-1 and TRBJ1-1; D possibly corresponds to TRBD1 (6 bases). CDR3 length: 14 residues. V was clipped by 6 bases and J by 0 bases, with 14 bases between them. The germline gives CDR1 SQVTM, CDR2 ANQGSEA. CDR3 sequence reads: CSVTAGALNTEAFF. DNA of the CDR3: TGCAGCGTCACGGCAGGGGCCTTGAACACTGAAGCTTTCTTT. The full variable domain, with the rest looked up from reference TRBV29-1 and TRBJ1-1, is SAVISQKPSRDICQRGTSLTIQCQVDSQVTMMFWYRQQPGQSLTLIATANQGSEATYESGFVIDKFPISRPNLTFSTLTVSNMSPEDSSIYLCSVTAGALNTEAFFGQGTRLTVV.

This CDR3 is CAWRTGFLGEQYF. The CDR3 coding sequence is TGTGCCTGGAGGACAGGGTTCCTGGGCGAGCAGTACTTC. V usage is TRBV30 and J usage is TRBJ2-7; 7 bases are a match to TRBD1. This CDR3 is 13 amino acids long. J gave up 6 bases and V 3 bases, and 8 bases lay outside the gene matches. The germline CDR1 and CDR2 sequences are GTSNPN and SVGIG (reference sequence). Full variable domain (remainder filled in from reference TRBV30 and TRBJ2-7): SQTIHQWPATLVQPVGSPLSLECTVEGTSNPNLYWYRQAAGRGLQLLFYSVGIGQISSEVPQNLSASRPQDRQFILSSKKLLLSDSGFYLCAWRTGFLGEQYFGPGTRLTVT.

This chain uses TRBV7-2 with TRBJ1-1; D is uncertain. The V gene lost 0 bases and the J gene lost 5 bases, with 10 bases spanning the gap. The CDR3 is 14 amino acids. Germline V gene sequence: CDR1 SGHTA, CDR2 FQGNSA. CDR3 DNA: TGTGCCAGCAGCTTAGCCTCTCAGAAAACTGAAGCTTTCTTT. Protein: CASSLASQKTEAFF.

A note on this clone: Because the CDR3 is missing its conserved closing phenylalanine or tryptophan, this is likely a read error. This chain connects TRBV29-1 to TRBJ1-1; TRBD1 is a possible D gene (5 bases). Germline V CDR1 and CDR2: SQVTM, ANQGSEA. Between the trimmed V and J ends, which lost 5 bases and 3 bases, there was a span of 16 bases. This CDR3 has 14 residues. The CDR3 sequence is CSVWAGQLYTEAFS. In DNA form, the CDR3 reads TGCAGCGTTTGGGCGGGGCAGCTATACACTGAAGCTTTCTCT.

Details on this clone: The sample contains more than one DNA sequence encoding this CDR3. The chain recombines TRBV18 with TRBJ2-7, with D uncertain. CDR1 is KGHSH, CDR2 LQKENI, per germline. The CDR3 consists of 15 residues. Trimming removed 0 bases from V and 0 bases from J, with 9 bases in between. CDR3 residues: CASSPPSRDSYEQYF. CDR3 in DNA: TGTGCCAGCTCACCACCGTCGCGAGACTCCTACGAGCAGTACTTC.

The CDR3 bases are TGTGCCAGCAGCTTGGTGTTAGGGCGGGCCGCCCACGAGCAGTACTTC. Its translation is CASSLVLGRAAHEQYF. The chain employs TRBV5-6 and TRBJ2-7; perhaps TRBD2 as D (5 bases). This CDR3 is built from 16 residues. The germline V and J ends were trimmed by 0 bases and 5 bases, with 18 bases remaining between them. Per germline, CDR1 SGHDT and CDR2 YYEEEE.

The chain has TRBV9 and TRBJ1-4; a weak D match, TRBD1 (5 bases). CDR3 length equals 17 residues. Germline values: CDR1 SGDLS, CDR2 YYNGEE. The germline V and J ends were trimmed by 4 bases and 3 bases, with 19 bases remaining between them. DNA for the CDR3: TGTGCCAGCAGCCCCCGCCAGGGAAAGGGGCCTAATGAAAAACTGTTTTTT. It codes for CASSPRQGKGPNEKLFF.

The chain couples TRBV6-5 to TRBJ2-7; TRBD1 matches 7 bases. Unmatched junction bases numbered 6, after V lost 5 bases and J lost 2 bases. This CDR3 is 14 amino acids long. Germline values: CDR1 MNHEY, CDR2 SVGAGI. The CDR3 DNA follows: TGTGCCAGCAGTCCAGGGACAGCACCCTACGAGCAGTACTTC. Protein product: CASSPGTAPYEQYF.

This rearrangement joins TRBV29-1 to TRBJ2-7; D remains ambiguous. Germline V lookup: CDR1 SQVTM, CDR2 ANQGSEA. The CDR3 has 13 amino acids. The ends were cut back, 7 bases at V and 0 bases at J, with 13 bases in the middle. The CDR3 DNA sequence: TGCAGCGACCAACAGCTAAGCTCCTACGAGCAGTACTTC. Encoded protein: CSDQQLSSYEQYF.